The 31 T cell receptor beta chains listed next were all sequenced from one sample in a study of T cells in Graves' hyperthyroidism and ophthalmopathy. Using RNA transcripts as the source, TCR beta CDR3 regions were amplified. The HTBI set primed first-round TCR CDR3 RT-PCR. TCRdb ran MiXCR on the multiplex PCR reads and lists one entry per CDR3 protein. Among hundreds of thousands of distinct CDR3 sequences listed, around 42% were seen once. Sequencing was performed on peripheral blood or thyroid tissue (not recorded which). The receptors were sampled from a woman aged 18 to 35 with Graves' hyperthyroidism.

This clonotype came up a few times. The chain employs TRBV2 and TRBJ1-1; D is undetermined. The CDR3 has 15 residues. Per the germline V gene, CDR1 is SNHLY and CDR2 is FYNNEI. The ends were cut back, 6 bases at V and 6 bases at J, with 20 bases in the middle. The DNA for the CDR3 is TGTGCCAGCAGCCTCAAGTTGAGGCGAGACGCTGAAGCTTTCTTT. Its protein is CASSLKLRRDAEAFF.

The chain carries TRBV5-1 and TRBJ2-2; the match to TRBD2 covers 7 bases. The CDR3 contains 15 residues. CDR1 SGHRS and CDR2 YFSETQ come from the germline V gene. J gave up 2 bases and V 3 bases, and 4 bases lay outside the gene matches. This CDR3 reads CASSSLADNTGELFF. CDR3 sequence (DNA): TGCGCCAGCAGCTCTCTAGCGGACAACACCGGGGAGCTGTTTTTT.

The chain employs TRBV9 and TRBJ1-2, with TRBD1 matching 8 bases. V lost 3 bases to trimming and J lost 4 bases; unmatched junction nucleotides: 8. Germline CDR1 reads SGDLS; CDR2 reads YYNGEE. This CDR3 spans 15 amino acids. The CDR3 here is CASSGRTGTIYGYTF. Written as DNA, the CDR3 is TGTGCCAGCAGCGGAAGGACAGGGACAATCTATGGCTACACCTTC.

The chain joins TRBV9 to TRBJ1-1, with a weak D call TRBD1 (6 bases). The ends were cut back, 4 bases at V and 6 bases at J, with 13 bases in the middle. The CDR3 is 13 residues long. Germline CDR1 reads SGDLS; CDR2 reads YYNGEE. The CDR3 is CASSPSGVAEAFF. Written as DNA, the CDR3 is TGTGCCAGCAGCCCCTCAGGGGTCGCTGAAGCTTTCTTT.

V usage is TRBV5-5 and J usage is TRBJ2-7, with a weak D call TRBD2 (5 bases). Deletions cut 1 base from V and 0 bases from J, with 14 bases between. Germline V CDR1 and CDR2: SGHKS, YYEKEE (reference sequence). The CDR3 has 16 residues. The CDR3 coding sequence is TGTGCCAGCAGCTTGCCGTTCGGGAAGAGCTCCTACGAGCAGTACTTC. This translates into CASSLPFGKSSYEQYF.

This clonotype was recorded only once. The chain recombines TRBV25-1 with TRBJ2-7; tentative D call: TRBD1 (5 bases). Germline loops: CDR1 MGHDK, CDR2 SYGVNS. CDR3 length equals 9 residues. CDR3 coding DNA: TGTTCCGACAGTGCCGAGCAGTACTTC. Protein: CSDSAEQYF.

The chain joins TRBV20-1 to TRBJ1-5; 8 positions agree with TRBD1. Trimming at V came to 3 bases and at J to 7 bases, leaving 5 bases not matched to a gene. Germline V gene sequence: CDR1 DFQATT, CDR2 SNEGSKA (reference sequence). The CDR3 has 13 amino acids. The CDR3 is CSASDRGGQPQHF. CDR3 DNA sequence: TGCAGTGCTAGTGACAGGGGAGGCCAGCCCCAGCATTTT.

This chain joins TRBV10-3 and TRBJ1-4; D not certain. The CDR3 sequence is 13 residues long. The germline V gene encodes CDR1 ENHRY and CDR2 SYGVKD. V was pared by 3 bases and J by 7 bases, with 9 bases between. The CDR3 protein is CAISEVEVEKLFF. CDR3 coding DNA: TGTGCCATCAGTGAAGTGGAGGTTGAAAAACTGTTTTTT.

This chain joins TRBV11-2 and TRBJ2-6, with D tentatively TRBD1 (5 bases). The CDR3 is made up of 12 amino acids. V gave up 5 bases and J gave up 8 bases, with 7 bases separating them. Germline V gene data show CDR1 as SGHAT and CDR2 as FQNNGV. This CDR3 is CASSQGTNVLTF. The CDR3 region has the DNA TGTGCCAGCAGCCAGGGTACCAACGTCCTGACTTTC.

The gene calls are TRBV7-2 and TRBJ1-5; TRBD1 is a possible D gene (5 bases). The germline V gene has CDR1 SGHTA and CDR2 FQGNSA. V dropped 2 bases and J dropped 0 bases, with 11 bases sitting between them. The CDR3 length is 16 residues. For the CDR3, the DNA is TGTGCCAGCAGCTTACGCGGGGCAGCTAGCAATCAGCCCCAGCATTTT. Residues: CASSLRGAASNQPQHF.

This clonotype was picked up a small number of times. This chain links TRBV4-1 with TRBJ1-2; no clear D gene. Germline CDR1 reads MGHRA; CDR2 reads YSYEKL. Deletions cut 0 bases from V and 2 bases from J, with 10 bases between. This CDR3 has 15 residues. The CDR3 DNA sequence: TGCGCCAGCAGCCAAGATCTTCGGCAGAACTATGGCTACACCTTC. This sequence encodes CASSQDLRQNYGYTF.

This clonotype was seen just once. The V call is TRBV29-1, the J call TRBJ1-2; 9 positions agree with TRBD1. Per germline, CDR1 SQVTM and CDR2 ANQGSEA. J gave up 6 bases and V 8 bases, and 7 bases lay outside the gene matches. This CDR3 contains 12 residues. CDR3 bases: TGCAGCTCCGGGACAGGGTATGATGGCTACACCTTC. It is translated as CSSGTGYDGYTF.

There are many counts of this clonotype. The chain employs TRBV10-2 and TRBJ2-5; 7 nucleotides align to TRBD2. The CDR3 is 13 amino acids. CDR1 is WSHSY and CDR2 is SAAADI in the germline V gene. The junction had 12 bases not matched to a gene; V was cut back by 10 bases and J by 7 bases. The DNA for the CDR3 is TGCGCCACCTCCGGGACTACCGGTGGGACCCAGTACTTC. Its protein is CATSGTTGGTQYF.

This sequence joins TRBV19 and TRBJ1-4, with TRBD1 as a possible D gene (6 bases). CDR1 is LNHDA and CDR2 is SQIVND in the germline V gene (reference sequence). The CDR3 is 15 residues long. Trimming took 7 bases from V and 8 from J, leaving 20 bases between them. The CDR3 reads CASTFLEGEDEKLFF. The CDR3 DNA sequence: TGTGCCAGTACCTTTTTAGAGGGGGAGGACGAAAAACTGTTTTTT.

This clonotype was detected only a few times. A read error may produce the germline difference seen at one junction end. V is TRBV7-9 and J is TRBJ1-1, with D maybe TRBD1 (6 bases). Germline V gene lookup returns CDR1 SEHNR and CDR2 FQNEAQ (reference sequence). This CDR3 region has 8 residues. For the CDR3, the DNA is TGTGCCAGCTTGGAAGGGGGCTTT. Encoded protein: CASLEGGF. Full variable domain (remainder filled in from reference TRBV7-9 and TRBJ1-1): DTGVSQNPRHKITKRGQNVTFRCDPISEHNRLYWYRQTLGQGPEFLTYFQNEAQLEKSRLLSDRFSAERPKGSFSTLEIQRTEQGDSAMYLCASLEGGFGQGTRLTVV.

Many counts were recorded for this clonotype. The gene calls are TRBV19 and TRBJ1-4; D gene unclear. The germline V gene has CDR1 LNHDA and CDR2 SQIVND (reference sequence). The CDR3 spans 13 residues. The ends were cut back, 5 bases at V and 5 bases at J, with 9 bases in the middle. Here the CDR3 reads CASSPVRNEKLFF. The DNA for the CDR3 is TGTGCCAGTAGTCCGGTCAGGAATGAAAAACTGTTTTTT.

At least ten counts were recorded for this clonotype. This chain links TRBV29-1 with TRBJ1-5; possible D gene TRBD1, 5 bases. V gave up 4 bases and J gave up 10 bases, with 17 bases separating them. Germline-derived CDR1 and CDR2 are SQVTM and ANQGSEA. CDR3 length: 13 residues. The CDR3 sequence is CSVAPQGGGPQHF. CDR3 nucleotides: TGCAGCGTTGCCCCTCAGGGCGGCGGACCCCAGCATTTT. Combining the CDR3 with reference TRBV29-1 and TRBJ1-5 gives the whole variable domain SAVISQKPSRDICQRGTSLTIQCQVDSQVTMMFWYRQQPGQSLTLIATANQGSEATYESGFVIDKFPISRPNLTFSTLTVSNMSPEDSSIYLCSVAPQGGGPQHFGDGTRLSIL.

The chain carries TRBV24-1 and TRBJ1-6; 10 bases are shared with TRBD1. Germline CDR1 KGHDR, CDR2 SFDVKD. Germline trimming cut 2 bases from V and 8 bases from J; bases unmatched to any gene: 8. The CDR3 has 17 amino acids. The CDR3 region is CATSDSQGTGVHSPLHF. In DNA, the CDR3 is TGTGCCACCAGTGATTCCCAGGGGACAGGGGTACATTCACCCCTCCACTTT.

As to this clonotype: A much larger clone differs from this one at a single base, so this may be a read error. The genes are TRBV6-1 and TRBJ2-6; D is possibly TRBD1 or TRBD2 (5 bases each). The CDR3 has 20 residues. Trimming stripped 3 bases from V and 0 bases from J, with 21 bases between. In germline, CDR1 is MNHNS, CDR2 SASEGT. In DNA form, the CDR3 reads TGTGCCAGCAGTGATAGATGGGGCTCGGGAACTACCTCTGGGGCCAACGTCCTGACTTTC. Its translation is CASSDRWGSGTTSGANVLTF.

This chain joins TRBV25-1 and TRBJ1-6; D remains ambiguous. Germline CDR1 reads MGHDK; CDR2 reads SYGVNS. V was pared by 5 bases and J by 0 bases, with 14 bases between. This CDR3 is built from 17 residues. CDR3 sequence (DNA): TGTGCCAGCAGTTTAAGTCTGACGAGCTCCTATAATTCACCCCTCCACTTT. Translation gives CASSLSLTSSYNSPLHF.

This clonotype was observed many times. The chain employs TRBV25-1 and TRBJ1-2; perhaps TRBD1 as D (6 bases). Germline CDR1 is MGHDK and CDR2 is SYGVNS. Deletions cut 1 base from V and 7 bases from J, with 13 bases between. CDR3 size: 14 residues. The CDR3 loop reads CASSESLLGAGYTF. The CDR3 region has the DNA TGTGCCAGCAGTGAATCGTTATTGGGGGCTGGCTACACCTTC.

This CDR3 is CSASGGLAVSYEQYF. The CDR3 DNA reads as TGCAGTGCTAGTGGGGGACTAGCGGTCTCCTACGAGCAGTACTTC. The chain combines TRBV20-1 with TRBJ2-7, with TRBD2 matching 11 bases. Per the germline V gene, CDR1 is DFQATT and CDR2 is SNEGSKA (reference sequence). The CDR3 has 15 residues. With V trimmed by 3 bases and J by 0 bases, 4 bases remained unmatched.

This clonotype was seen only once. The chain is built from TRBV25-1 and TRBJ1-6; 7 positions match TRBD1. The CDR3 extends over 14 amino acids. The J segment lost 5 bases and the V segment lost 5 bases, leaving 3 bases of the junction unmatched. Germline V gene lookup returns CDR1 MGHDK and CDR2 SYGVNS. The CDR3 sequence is CASSTGVDNSPLHF. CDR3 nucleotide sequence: TGTGCCAGCAGTACAGGGGTCGATAATTCACCCCTCCACTTT.

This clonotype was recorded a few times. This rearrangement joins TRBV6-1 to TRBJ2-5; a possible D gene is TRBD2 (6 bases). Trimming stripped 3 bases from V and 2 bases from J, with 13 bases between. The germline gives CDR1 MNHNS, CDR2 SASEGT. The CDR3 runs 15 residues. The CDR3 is CASSEAGLQQETQYF. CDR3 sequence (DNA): TGTGCCAGCAGTGAGGCGGGACTGCAGCAAGAGACCCAGTACTTC.

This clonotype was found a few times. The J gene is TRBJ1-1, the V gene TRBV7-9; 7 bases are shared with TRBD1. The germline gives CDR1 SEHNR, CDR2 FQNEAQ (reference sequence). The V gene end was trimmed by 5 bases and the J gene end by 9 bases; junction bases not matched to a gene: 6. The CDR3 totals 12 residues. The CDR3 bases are TGTGCCAGCAGCCGTTCGGGACAGAAAGCTTTCTTT. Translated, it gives CASSRSGQKAFF.

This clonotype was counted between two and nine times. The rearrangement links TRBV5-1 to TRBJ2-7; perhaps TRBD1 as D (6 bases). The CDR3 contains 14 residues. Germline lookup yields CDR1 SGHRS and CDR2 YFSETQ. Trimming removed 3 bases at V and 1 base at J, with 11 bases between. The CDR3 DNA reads TGCGCCAGCAGCTCGGAACAGGGTTCCTACGAGCAGTACTTC. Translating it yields CASSSEQGSYEQYF. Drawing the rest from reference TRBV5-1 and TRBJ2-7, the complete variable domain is KAGVTQTPRYLIKTRGQQVTLSCSPISGHRSVSWYQQTPGQGLQFLFEYFSETQRNKGNFPGRFSGRQFSNSRSEMNVSTLELGDSALYLCASSSEQGSYEQYFGPGTRLTVT.

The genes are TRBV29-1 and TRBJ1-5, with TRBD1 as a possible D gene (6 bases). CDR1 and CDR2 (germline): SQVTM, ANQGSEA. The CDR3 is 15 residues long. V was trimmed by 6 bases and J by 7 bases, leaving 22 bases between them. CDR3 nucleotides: TGCAGCGTGGGGGGGGCAGGGTATAAGCGGCAGCCCCAGCATTTT. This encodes CSVGGAGYKRQPQHF. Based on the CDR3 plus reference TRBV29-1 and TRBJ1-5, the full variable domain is SAVISQKPSRDICQRGTSLTIQCQVDSQVTMMFWYRQQPGQSLTLIATANQGSEATYESGFVIDKFPISRPNLTFSTLTVSNMSPEDSSIYLCSVGGAGYKRQPQHFGDGTRLSIL.

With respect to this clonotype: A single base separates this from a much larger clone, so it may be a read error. CDR3 sequence (DNA): TGCAGCTTTCTCGAGACAGGGGGAACTGAAGCTTTCTTT. Its translation: CSFLETGGTEAFF. The J gene is TRBJ1-1, the V gene TRBV29-1, with 9 bases lining up with TRBD1. The ends lost 8 bases at V and 5 bases at J; junction bases unmatched: 9. Germline CDR1 reads SQVTM; CDR2 reads ANQGSEA. The CDR3 is 13 amino acids.

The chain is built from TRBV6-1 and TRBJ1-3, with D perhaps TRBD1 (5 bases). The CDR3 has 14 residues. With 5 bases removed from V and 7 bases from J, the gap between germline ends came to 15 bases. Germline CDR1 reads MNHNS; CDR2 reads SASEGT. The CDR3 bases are TGTGCCAGCAGTCCAAGGGGCCGCGCTAACACCATATATTTT. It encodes CASSPRGRANTIYF.

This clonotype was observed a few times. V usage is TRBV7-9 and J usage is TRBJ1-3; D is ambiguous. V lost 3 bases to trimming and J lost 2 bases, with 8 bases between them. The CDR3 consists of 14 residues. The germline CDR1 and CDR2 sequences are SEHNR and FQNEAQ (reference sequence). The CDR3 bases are TGTGCCAGCAGCTTGGAAGCCACTGGAAACACCATATATTTT. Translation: CASSLEATGNTIYF.

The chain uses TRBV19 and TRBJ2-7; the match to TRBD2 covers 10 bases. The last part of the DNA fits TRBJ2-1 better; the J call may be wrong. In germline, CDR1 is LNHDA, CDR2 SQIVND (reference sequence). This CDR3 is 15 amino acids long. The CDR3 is CASSTKREGLHEQFF. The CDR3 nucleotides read TGTGCCAGTAGTACCAAGCGGGAGGGCCTTCATGAGCAGTTCTTC.